This TCR beta chain was profiled in a study of blood T cell repertoires in COVID-19. Overall study context: T cells, B-cell-depleted T cells, or PBMCs provided the cDNA or gDNA that served as material.

Germline V gene lookup returns CDR1 SGHTA and CDR2 FQGNSA. CDR3 length equals 15 residues. Trimming took 5 bases from V and 2 from J; bases not matched to a gene: 6. Some clones are missing from TCRdb's copy, which holds only in-frame ones; the method was immunoSEQ multiplex PCR. The sample records 63,000 or so clones, 89% being singletons. The sequence derives from a man aged 60-69 years with acute or convalescent COVID-19. The V call is TRBV7-2, the J call TRBJ1-5; 7 bases fit TRBD1. Sequences were obtained from peripheral blood. The DNA for the CDR3 is TGTGCCAGCAGCACAGACAGGGCGGGCAATCAGCCCCAGCATTTT. It codes for CASSTDRAGNQPQHF.